This note documents a single T cell receptor beta chain sequence. Participants came from some 23 US areas, aged about 18 to 89 years. Only in-frame clones appear in the TCRdb table, and some are missing; sequencing was by immunoSEQ multiplex PCR. Among under 500,000 clones listed, nearly 90% were seen once. This entry comes from a study of blood T cell repertoires in COVID-19. The material sequenced was PBMCs or T cells enriched from blood (not recorded which). The sequence came from a woman under 30 with acute COVID-19.

CDR3 bases: TGTGCCAGCAGTGACAGGTTTAACTATGGCTACACCTTC. This translates into CASSDRFNYGYTF. This chain connects TRBV3-1 (or the pseudogene TRBV3-2) to TRBJ1-2; tentative D call: TRBD1 (6 bases). This CDR3 contains 13 residues. The germline CDR1 and CDR2 sequences are LGHDT and YNNKEL (reference sequence). The ends were cut back, 6 bases at V and 1 base at J, with 9 bases in the middle.